These 11 T cell receptor beta chains were sequenced from one sample in a study of blood T cell repertoires in COVID-19. Clones were sequenced by immunoSEQ multiplex PCR, and TCRdb holds only the in-frame ones, with some missing. The sample holds 80,000 to 100,000 clones, 78% seen once. The sample was peripheral blood. These receptors were obtained from a human donor in a cohort sampled during active COVID-19.

The chain carries TRBV5-1 and TRBJ1-3; a weak D match, TRBD1 (6 bases). The V and J ends lost 0 bases and 4 bases respectively, with 11 bases between them. The CDR3 has 15 amino acids. Per germline, CDR1 SGHRS and CDR2 YFSETQ. In nucleotides, the CDR3 is TGCGCCAGCAGCTTGGTGGGGGCGACCGGAAACACCATATATTTT. It yields the protein CASSLVGATGNTIYF.

The gene calls are TRBV5-1 and TRBJ2-1; TRBD1 is a possible D gene (6 bases). The germline gives CDR1 SGHRS, CDR2 YFSETQ. The CDR3 totals 12 residues. The V end was cut by 3 bases, the J end by 8 bases, with 9 bases between. CDR3 amino acids: CASSYRVDEQFF. CDR3 coding DNA: TGCGCCAGCAGCTACAGGGTTGATGAGCAGTTCTTC. Full variable domain (outside the CDR3, taken from reference TRBV5-1 and TRBJ2-1): KAGVTQTPRYLIKTRGQQVTLSCSPISGHRSVSWYQQTPGQGLQFLFEYFSETQRNKGNFPGRFSGRQFSNSRSEMNVSTLELGDSALYLCASSYRVDEQFFGPGTRLTVL.

V gene TRBV13 combines with J gene TRBJ2-1; 7 bases are a match to TRBD2. The CDR3 is 16 residues long. The trim removed 7 bases at V and 10 bases at J, leaving 19 bases unmatched. Germline CDR1 is PRHDT and CDR2 is FYEKMQ (reference sequence). The CDR3: CASKGVRREKVGEQFF. CDR3 bases: TGTGCCAGCAAAGGAGTGAGGCGGGAGAAGGTAGGAGAGCAGTTCTTC.

The rearrangement uses TRBV5-1 and TRBJ1-2; 9 bases align to TRBD1. With V trimmed by 4 bases and J by 6 bases, 10 bases remained unmatched. This CDR3 comprises 15 residues. Per the germline V gene, CDR1 is SGHRS and CDR2 is YFSETQ. Here the CDR3 reads CASSDPGQGGNGYTF. The CDR3 nucleotides are TGCGCCAGCAGCGACCCGGGACAGGGAGGGAATGGCTACACCTTC.

The chain carries TRBV5-6 and TRBJ1-2; D gene unclear. V was cut by 0 bases and J by 5 bases, with 23 bases left in between. There are 18 residues in the CDR3. Germline CDR1 is SGHDT and CDR2 is YYEEEE. This CDR3 is CASSLGLDHSPTVYGYTF. In nucleotides, the CDR3 is TGTGCCAGCAGCTTGGGTTTAGACCATTCACCTACAGTTTATGGCTACACCTTC. The full variable domain, rest sourced from reference TRBV5-6 and TRBJ1-2, is DAGVTQSPTHLIKTRGQQVTLRCSPKSGHDTVSWYQQALGQGPQFIFQYYEEEERQRGNFPDRFSGHQFPNYSSELNVNALLLGDSALYLCASSLGLDHSPTVYGYTFGSGTRLTVV.

The V and J genes are TRBV6-5 and TRBJ1-4; D possibly corresponds to TRBD1 (5 bases). Germline CDR1 and CDR2: MNHEY and SVGAGI. There are 13 residues in the CDR3. The V end lost 6 bases, the J end lost 5 bases, and 10 bases lay between the germline ends. This chain's CDR3 is CASSPGSNEKLFF. CDR3 DNA sequence: TGTGCCAGCAGCCCAGGGTCGAATGAAAAACTGTTTTTT.

In its sample, this clone was seen once. The rearrangement uses TRBV2 and TRBJ2-5; D unclear. This CDR3 is built from 11 residues. V lost 3 bases, J lost 4 bases, and 3 bases lay in between. CDR1 is SNHLY and CDR2 is FYNNEI in the germline V gene. The CDR3 is CASSDRETQYF. CDR3 bases: TGTGCCAGCAGTGACAGAGAGACCCAGTACTTC. The full variable domain, rest sourced from reference TRBV2 and TRBJ2-5, is EPEVTQTPSHQVTQMGQEVILRCVPISNHLYFYWYRQILGQKVEFLVSFYNNEISEKSEIFDDQFSVERPDGSNFTLKIRSTKLEDSAMYFCASSDRETQYFGPGTRLLVL.

V and J are TRBV7-9 and TRBJ1-4, with 7 bases matching TRBD1. Germline assignment: CDR1 SEHNR and CDR2 FQNEAQ (reference sequence). Unmatched junction bases numbered 6, after V lost 5 bases and J lost 6 bases. The CDR3 covers 14 residues. CDR3 sequence reads: CASSGDSEDEKLFF. CDR3 nucleotides: TGTGCCAGCAGCGGGGACAGCGAGGATGAAAAACTGTTTTTT.

This rearrangement joins TRBV9 to TRBJ2-2; weak D call: TRBD1 (5 bases). Germline CDR1 reads SGDLS; CDR2 reads YYNGEE. The CDR3 loop spans 12 amino acids. The V end lost 3 bases, the J end lost 8 bases, and 8 bases lay between the germline ends. CDR3 bases: TGTGCCAGCAGCGCTGGGGCAGGGGAGCTGTTTTTT. Amino acid sequence: CASSAGAGELFF.

The gene calls are TRBV9 and TRBJ2-3; the D gene is possibly TRBD1 (6 bases). Germline V CDR1 and CDR2: SGDLS, YYNGEE. V was shortened by 3 bases and J by 6 bases, with 17 bases between the two germline ends. CDR3 size: 15 residues. The chain's CDR3 is CASSAEGHAVDTQYF. The CDR3 DNA reads TGTGCCAGCAGCGCCGAGGGACACGCGGTGGATACGCAGTATTTT.

The V and J genes are TRBV7-2 and TRBJ2-5; 9 bases line up with TRBD2. The CDR3 has 13 residues. Losses at the gene ends were 5 bases for V and 5 bases for J; bases not matched to a gene: 3. Germline lookup yields CDR1 SGHTA and CDR2 FQGNSA. This CDR3 is CASSQTSGETQYF. CDR3 sequence (DNA): TGTGCCAGCAGCCAAACTAGCGGGGAGACCCAGTACTTC.